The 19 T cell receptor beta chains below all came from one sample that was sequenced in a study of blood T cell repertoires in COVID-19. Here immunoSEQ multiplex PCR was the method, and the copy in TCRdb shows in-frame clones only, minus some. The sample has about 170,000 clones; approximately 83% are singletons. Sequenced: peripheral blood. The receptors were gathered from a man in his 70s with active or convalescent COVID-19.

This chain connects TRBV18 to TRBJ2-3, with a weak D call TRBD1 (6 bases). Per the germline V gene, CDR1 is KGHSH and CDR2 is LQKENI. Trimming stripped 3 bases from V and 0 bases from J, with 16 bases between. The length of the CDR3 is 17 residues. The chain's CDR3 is CASSPRAGTPSTDTQYF. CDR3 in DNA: TGTGCCAGCTCACCCAGAGCCGGGACACCAAGCACAGATACGCAGTATTTT.

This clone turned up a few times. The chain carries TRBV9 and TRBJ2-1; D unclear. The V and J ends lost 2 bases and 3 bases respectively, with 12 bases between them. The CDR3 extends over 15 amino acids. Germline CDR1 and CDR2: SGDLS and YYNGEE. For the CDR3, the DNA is TGTGCCAGCAGCGTCTCTCCCCCAGGCTACAATGAGCAGTTCTTC. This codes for CASSVSPPGYNEQFF.

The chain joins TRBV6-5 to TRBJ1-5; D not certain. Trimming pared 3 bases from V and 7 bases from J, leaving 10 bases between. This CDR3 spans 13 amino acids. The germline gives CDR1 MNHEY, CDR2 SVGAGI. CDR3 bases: TGTGCCAGCAGTTATCGTCGGGAACAGCCCCAGCATTTT. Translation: CASSYRREQPQHF.

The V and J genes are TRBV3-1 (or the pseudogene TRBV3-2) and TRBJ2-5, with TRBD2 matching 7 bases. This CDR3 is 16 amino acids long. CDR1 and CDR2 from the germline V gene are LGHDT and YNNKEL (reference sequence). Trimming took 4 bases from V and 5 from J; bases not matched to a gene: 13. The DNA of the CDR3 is TGTGCCAGCAGCCGCCGAGGGACTACCCAAGGGGAGACCCAGTACTTC. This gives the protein CASSRRGTTQGETQYF.

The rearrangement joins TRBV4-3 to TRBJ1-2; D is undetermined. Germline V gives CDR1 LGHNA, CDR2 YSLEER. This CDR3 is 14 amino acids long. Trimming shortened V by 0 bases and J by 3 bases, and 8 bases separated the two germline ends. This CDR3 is CASSQDLADYGYTF. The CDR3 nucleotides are TGCGCCAGCAGCCAAGATTTGGCAGACTATGGCTACACCTTC.

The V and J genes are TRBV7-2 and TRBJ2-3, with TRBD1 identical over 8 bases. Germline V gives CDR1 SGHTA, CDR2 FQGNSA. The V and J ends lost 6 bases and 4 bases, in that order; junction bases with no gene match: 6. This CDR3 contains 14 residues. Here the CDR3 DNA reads TGTGCCAGCAGAACGGACAGGGAGTCAGATACGCAGTATTTT. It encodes CASRTDRESDTQYF.

This chain's CDR3 is CASSPPKDRGEKLFF. The CDR3 bases are TGTGCCAGCTCACCACCGAAGGACAGAGGCGAAAAACTGTTTTTT. The V and J genes are TRBV18 and TRBJ1-4, with D possibly matching TRBD1 (6 bases). Trimming pared 0 bases from V and 8 bases from J, leaving 13 bases between. Germline V gene sequence: CDR1 KGHSH, CDR2 LQKENI. The CDR3 spans 15 residues.

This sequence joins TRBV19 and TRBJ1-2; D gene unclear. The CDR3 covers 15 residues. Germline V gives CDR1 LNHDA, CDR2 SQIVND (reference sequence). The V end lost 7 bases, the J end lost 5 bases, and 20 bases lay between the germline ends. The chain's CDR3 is CASTPQLPDTYGYTF. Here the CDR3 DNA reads TGTGCCAGTACCCCACAACTACCCGATACGTATGGCTACACCTTC.

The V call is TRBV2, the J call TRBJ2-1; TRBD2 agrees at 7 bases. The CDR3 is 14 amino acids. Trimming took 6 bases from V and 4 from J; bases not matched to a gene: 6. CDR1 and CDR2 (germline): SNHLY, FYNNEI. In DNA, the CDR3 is TGTGCCAGCAGAGGAGTTAGCGGGTACAATGAGCAGTTCTTC. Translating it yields CASRGVSGYNEQFF.

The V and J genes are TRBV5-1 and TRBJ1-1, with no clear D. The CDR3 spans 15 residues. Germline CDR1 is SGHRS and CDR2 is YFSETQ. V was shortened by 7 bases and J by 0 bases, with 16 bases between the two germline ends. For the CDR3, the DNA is TGCGCCAGCGGGGAGAGGCCAGAGATGAACACTGAAGCTTTCTTT. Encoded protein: CASGERPEMNTEAFF.

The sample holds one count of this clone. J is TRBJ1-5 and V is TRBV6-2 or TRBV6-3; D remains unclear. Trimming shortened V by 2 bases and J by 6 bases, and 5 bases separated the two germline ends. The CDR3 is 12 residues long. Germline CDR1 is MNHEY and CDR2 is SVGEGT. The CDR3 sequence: CASSYHPQPQHF. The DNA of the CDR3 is TGTGCCAGCAGTTACCATCCTCAGCCCCAGCATTTT.

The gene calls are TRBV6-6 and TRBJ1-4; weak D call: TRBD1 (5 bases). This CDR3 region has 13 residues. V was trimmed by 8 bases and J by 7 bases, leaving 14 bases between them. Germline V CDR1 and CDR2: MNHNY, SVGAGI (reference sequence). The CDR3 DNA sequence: TGTGCCAGCCTAAACGGGGGAGGTGAAAAACTGTTTTTT. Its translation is CASLNGGGEKLFF.

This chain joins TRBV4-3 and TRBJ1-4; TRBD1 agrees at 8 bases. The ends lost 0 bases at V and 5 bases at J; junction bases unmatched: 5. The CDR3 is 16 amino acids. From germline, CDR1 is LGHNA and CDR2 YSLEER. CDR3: CASSQDPTGGNEKLFF. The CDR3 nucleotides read TGCGCCAGCAGCCAAGATCCCACAGGGGGAAATGAAAAACTGTTTTTT.

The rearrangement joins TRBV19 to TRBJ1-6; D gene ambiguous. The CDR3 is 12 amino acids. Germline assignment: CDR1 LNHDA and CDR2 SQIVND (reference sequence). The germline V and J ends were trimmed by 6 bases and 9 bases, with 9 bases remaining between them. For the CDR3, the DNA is TGTGCCAGTAGAGACGGGTTTTCACCCCTCCACTTT. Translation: CASRDGFSPLHF. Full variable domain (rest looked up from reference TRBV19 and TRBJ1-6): DGGITQSPKYLFRKEGQNVTLSCEQNLNHDAMYWYRQDPGQGLRLIYYSQIVNDFQKGDIAEGYSVSREKKESFPLTVTSAQKNPTAFYLCASRDGFSPLHFGNGTRLTVT.

The CDR3 DNA follows: TGTGCCAGCAGCTTGGTAGTAGTGAACACTGAAGCTTTCTTT. It codes for CASSLVVVNTEAFF. The rearrangement uses TRBV5-8 and TRBJ1-1; no firm D call. Trimming shortened V by 0 bases and J by 0 bases, and 6 bases separated the two germline ends. This CDR3 is 14 amino acids long. The germline CDR1 and CDR2 sequences are SGHTS and YDEGEE. Together with reference TRBV5-8 and TRBJ1-1, the CDR3 gives the full variable domain: EAGVTQSPTHLIKTRGQQATLRCSPISGHTSVYWYQQALGLGLQFLLWYDEGEERNRGNFPPRFSGRQFPNYSSELNVNALELEDSALYLCASSLVVVNTEAFFGQGTRLTVV.

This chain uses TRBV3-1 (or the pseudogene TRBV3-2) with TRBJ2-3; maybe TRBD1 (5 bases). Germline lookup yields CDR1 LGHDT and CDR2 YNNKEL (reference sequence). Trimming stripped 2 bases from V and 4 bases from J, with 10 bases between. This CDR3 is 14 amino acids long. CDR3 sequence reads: CASSQFIGADTQYF. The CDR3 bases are TGTGCCAGCAGCCAATTCATAGGGGCAGATACGCAGTATTTT.

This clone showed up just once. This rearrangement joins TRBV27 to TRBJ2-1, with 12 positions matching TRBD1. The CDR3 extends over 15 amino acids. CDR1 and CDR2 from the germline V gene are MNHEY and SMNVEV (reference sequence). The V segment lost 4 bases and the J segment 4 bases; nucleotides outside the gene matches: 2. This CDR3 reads CASSWGQGAYNEQFF. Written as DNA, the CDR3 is TGTGCCAGCAGTTGGGGACAGGGGGCATACAATGAGCAGTTCTTC.

CDR3 DNA: TGCGCCAGCAGCCCCCAGCCGGGGGGCGGGGGAAACACCATATATTTT. This sequence encodes CASSPQPGGGGNTIYF. This chain connects TRBV4-1 to TRBJ1-3; D may be TRBD1 (6 bases). Trimming took 4 bases from V and 4 from J, leaving 17 bases between them. The CDR3 sequence is 16 residues long. CDR1 is MGHRA, CDR2 YSYEKL, per germline.

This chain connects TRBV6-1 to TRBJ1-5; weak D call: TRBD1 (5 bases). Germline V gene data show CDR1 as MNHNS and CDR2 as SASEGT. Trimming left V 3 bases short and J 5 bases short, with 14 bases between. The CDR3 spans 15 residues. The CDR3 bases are TGTGCCAGCAGTGACCGGGGGGGTGGGGATCAGCCCCAGCATTTT. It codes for CASSDRGGGDQPQHF.